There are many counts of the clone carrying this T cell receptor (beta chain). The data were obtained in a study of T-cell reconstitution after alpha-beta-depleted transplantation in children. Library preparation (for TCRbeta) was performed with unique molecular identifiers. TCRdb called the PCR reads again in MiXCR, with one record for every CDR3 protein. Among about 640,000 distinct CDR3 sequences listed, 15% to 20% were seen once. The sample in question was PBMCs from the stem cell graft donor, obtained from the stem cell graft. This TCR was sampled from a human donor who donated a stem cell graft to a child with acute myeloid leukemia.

The CDR3 reads CASSRVSTDTQYF. The CDR3 DNA reads TGTGCCAGCAGTCGGGTTAGCACAGATACGCAGTATTTT. The J gene is TRBJ2-3, the V gene TRBV12-3 or TRBV12-4; unclear D gene. This CDR3 spans 13 amino acids. Deletions cut 5 bases from V and 0 bases from J, with 6 bases between.